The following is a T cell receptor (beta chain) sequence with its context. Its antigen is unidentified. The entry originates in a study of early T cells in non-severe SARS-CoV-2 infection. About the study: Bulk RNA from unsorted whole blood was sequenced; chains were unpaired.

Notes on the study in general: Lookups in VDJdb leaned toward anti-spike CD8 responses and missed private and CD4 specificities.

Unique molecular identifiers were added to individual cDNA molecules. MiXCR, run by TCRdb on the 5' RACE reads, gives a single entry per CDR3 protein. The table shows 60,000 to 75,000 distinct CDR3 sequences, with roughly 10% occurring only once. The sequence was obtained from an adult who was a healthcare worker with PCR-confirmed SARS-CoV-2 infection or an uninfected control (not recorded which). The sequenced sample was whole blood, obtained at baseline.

The CDR3 protein is CAITGDRSNEQFF. The CDR3, as DNA: TGTGCCATCACCGGCGATAGGTCCAATGAGCAGTTCTTC. The rearrangement links TRBV10-3 to TRBJ2-1; no firm D call. Germline assignment: CDR1 ENHRY and CDR2 SYGVKD. The length of the CDR3 is 13 residues. V lost 7 bases, J lost 6 bases, and 13 bases lay in between.